This passage covers 31 T cell receptor beta chains from one sample sequenced in a study of shared clonotypes between healthy human individuals (dated by TCRdb to 2020 to 2022). The receptor library was made with the immunoSEQ multiplex PCR assay. Drawn from immuneACCESS, this table holds only the in-frame rearrangements with V and J called that TCRdb kept. Clones are partly lost; checked studies trace under half to an unresolved V gene and leave the rest unexplained. The sample table lists about 2 million clones, less than 95% of them with a count of one. Approximately 1% of the sample comes from the top ten. CD8 naive samples consisted of CD45RO-negative cells that were positively selected for CCR7, yielding a CD45RA+CCR7+ population without TemRA cells. Sequences were obtained from naive CD8+ T cells sorted from blood. What the cell subset or site label conveys for this sample: CD45RA+CCR7+. These receptors came from a man younger than 35 in good health.

The V gene is TRBV4-1, the J gene TRBJ2-7, with 10 bases lining up with TRBD2. The V gene end was trimmed by 1 base and the J gene end by 0 bases; junction bases not matched to a gene: 3. The V gene's germline CDR1 is MGHRA and CDR2 YSYEKL. The CDR3 runs 16 residues. The CDR3 spells CASSQGTSGFSYEQYF. CDR3 bases: TGCGCCAGCAGCCAAGGGACTAGCGGATTCTCCTACGAGCAGTACTTC.

The rearrangement links TRBV15 to TRBJ2-2; 8 nucleotides agree with TRBD1. With 9 bases clipped from V and 7 bases from J, the junction kept 7 bases outside the gene matches. CDR1 LNHNV and CDR2 YYDKDF come from the germline V gene (reference sequence). This CDR3 comprises 13 residues. The CDR3 loop is CATPQGAGGELFF. The CDR3 DNA is TGTGCCACACCTCAGGGGGCTGGCGGGGAGCTGTTTTTT.

The J gene is TRBJ2-7, the V gene TRBV30; 7 bases map to TRBD1. Losses at the gene ends were 5 bases for V and 3 bases for J; bases not matched to a gene: 10. This CDR3 has 14 residues. The germline V gene encodes CDR1 GTSNPN and CDR2 SVGIG (reference sequence). The CDR3 region has the DNA TGTGCCTGGGGTATCGGGACAGCCAACTACGAGCAGTACTTC. It is translated as CAWGIGTANYEQYF.

The chain is built from TRBV30 and TRBJ2-5; D call uncertain. The CDR3 extends over 14 amino acids. V was pared by 1 base and J by 5 bases, with 14 bases between. Germline V gene data show CDR1 as GTSNPN and CDR2 as SVGIG (reference sequence). This CDR3 is CAWSDGSEWETQYF. As DNA, the CDR3 is TGTGCCTGGAGTGATGGGTCCGAGTGGGAGACCCAGTACTTC.

CDR3: CASRQGQGVVFTQYF. In nucleotides, the CDR3 is TGTGCCAGCAGGCAGGGACAGGGGGTCGTTTTTACGCAGTATTTT. V usage is TRBV28 and J usage is TRBJ2-3; 11 nucleotides agree with TRBD1. This CDR3 contains 15 residues. After removal of 6 bases from V and 8 bases from J, the junction contained 10 bases not matched to a gene. The germline V gene encodes CDR1 MDHEN and CDR2 SYDVKM.

The gene calls are TRBV7-9 and TRBJ2-1; 11 bases fit TRBD1. With V trimmed by 5 bases and J by 6 bases, 6 bases remained unmatched. CDR1 SEHNR and CDR2 FQNEAQ come from the germline V gene (reference sequence). The CDR3 consists of 15 residues. CDR3: CASSVGQGVSNEQFF. The CDR3 DNA reads TGTGCCAGCAGCGTGGGACAGGGGGTTTCCAATGAGCAGTTCTTC.

J is TRBJ2-2 and V is TRBV4-1; D possibly corresponds to TRBD1 (5 bases). Trimming left V 4 bases short and J 3 bases short, with 9 bases between. The CDR3 extends over 14 amino acids. CDR1 and CDR2 from the germline V gene are MGHRA and YSYEKL. CDR3 nucleotide sequence: TGCGCCAGCAGCCGAGCGACAGACACCGGGGAGCTGTTTTTT. It is translated as CASSRATDTGELFF.

The CDR3 here is CASSWGQGSMNTYEQYF. CDR3 nucleotide sequence: TGTGCCAGCAGCTGGGGACAGGGGAGTATGAATACCTACGAGCAGTACTTC. The chain joins TRBV13 to TRBJ2-7, with 10 bases aligning to TRBD1. The CDR3 loop spans 17 amino acids. Trimming cost V 4 bases and J 2 bases; bases outside gene matches: 11. Germline lookup yields CDR1 PRHDT and CDR2 FYEKMQ (reference sequence).

The V call is TRBV5-1, the J call TRBJ2-1, with 16 nucleotides matching TRBD2. CDR3 length: 18 amino acids. The J segment lost 2 bases and the V segment lost 3 bases, leaving 5 bases of the junction unmatched. Germline CDR1 SGHRS, CDR2 YFSETQ. The CDR3 DNA sequence: TGCGCCAGCAGCTGGGGACTAGCGGGAGGGATTACCTACAATGAGCAGTTCTTC. Its protein product is CASSWGLAGGITYNEQFF.

V is TRBV27 and J is TRBJ2-7; D gene uncertain. The CDR3 runs 12 residues. The germline V gene encodes CDR1 MNHEY and CDR2 SMNVEV (reference sequence). Trimming took off 3 bases at V and 0 bases at J, with 3 bases between the two ends. The CDR3 coding sequence is TGTGCCAGCAGTTTTGGCTCCTACGAGCAGTACTTC. Its translation: CASSFGSYEQYF.

This clone appeared once. The V and J genes are TRBV7-2 and TRBJ2-7; D might be TRBD2 (6 bases). This CDR3 comprises 16 residues. Germline V gene data show CDR1 as SGHTA and CDR2 as FQGNSA. Trimming shortened V by 5 bases and J by 3 bases, and 20 bases separated the two germline ends. The CDR3 DNA reads TGTGCCAGCAGCCGAGAGGAGCTAGCGCCCTACTACGAGCAGTACTTC. This encodes CASSREELAPYYEQYF.

There are a few counts of this clone. The chain carries TRBV7-3 and TRBJ1-1; no clear D. CDR3 length: 15 residues. Per the germline V gene, CDR1 is SGHTA and CDR2 is FQGTGA. Trimming removed 3 bases from V and 4 bases from J, with 15 bases in between. The CDR3 sequence: CASSFESVPLTEAFF. In DNA, the CDR3 is TGTGCCAGCAGCTTTGAGTCAGTGCCCCTCACTGAAGCTTTCTTT.

This clone was detected once. The rearrangement uses TRBV7-9 and TRBJ2-7, with 9 positions matching TRBD2. With V trimmed by 5 bases and J by 1 base, 15 bases remained unmatched. The germline CDR1 and CDR2 sequences are SEHNR and FQNEAQ (reference sequence). The CDR3 is made up of 18 amino acids. Here the CDR3 DNA reads TGTGCCAGCAGCCCGACTAGCGGCATTGAATGGGGATCCTACGAGCAGTACTTC. It codes for CASSPTSGIEWGSYEQYF. The variable domain in full, completed from reference TRBV7-9 and TRBJ2-7, reads DTGVSQNPRHKITKRGQNVTFRCDPISEHNRLYWYRQTLGQGPEFLTYFQNEAQLEKSRLLSDRFSAERPKGSFSTLEIQRTEQGDSAMYLCASSPTSGIEWGSYEQYFGPGTRLTVT.

The rearrangement uses TRBV7-9 and TRBJ2-2; no clear D. This CDR3 region has 15 residues. Per the germline V gene, CDR1 is SEHNR and CDR2 is FQNEAQ (reference sequence). V gave up 1 base and J gave up 7 bases, with 13 bases separating them. CDR3 in amino acids: CASSLDRHLNGELFF. CDR3 in DNA: TGTGCCAGCAGCTTAGATCGGCATTTGAACGGGGAGCTGTTTTTT.

On this clone itself: The same CDR3 arises from other DNA sequences in this sample as well. The chain is built from TRBV27 and TRBJ2-7; unclear D gene. The ends were cut back, 3 bases at V and 3 bases at J, with 9 bases in the middle. The CDR3 totals 13 residues. Per germline, CDR1 MNHEY and CDR2 SMNVEV (reference sequence). CDR3 protein: CASSLGSYYEQYF. The DNA of the CDR3 is TGTGCCAGCAGTTTGGGAAGCTACTACGAGCAGTACTTC.

The CDR3 is CASSTSGTNPEEQYF. CDR3 DNA sequence: TGTGCCAGCAGCACTAGCGGCACCAACCCAGAGGAGCAGTATTTT. The chain carries TRBV7-9 and TRBJ2-3; 8 nucleotides align to TRBD2. With V trimmed by 5 bases and J by 11 bases, 15 bases remained unmatched. This CDR3 spans 15 amino acids. CDR1 is SEHNR, CDR2 FQNEAQ, per germline (reference sequence).

V gene TRBV13 combines with J gene TRBJ2-7, with D unclear. The CDR3 length is 13 residues. Trimming pared 0 bases from V and 9 bases from J, leaving 12 bases between. Per germline, CDR1 PRHDT and CDR2 FYEKMQ (reference sequence). The CDR3 reads CASSLGDVTRQYF. The CDR3, as DNA: TGTGCCAGCAGCTTAGGGGATGTAACGAGGCAGTACTTC.

This clone was seen only a few times. Other DNA sequences in this sample translate to the same CDR3. The gene calls are TRBV7-9 and TRBJ2-7, with 8 bases aligning to TRBD1. Trimming took 1 base from V and 5 from J; bases not matched to a gene: 4. The CDR3 consists of 14 residues. CDR1 SEHNR and CDR2 FQNEAQ come from the germline V gene (reference sequence). The CDR3 DNA reads TGTGCCAGCAGCTTAGGACAGGGGATCGACGAGCAGTACTTC. Encoded protein: CASSLGQGIDEQYF.

This chain links TRBV9 with TRBJ1-2; 7 positions match TRBD1. The CDR3 spans 13 residues. V shed 4 bases, J shed 4 bases, and the junction held 4 bases outside the gene matches. Germline V gene sequence: CDR1 SGDLS, CDR2 YYNGEE. CDR3 loop: CASSLGGGYGYTF. The CDR3 coding sequence is TGTGCCAGCAGCCTAGGGGGCGGCTATGGCTACACCTTC.

J is TRBJ2-7 and V is TRBV2, with unresolved D. The germline V gene encodes CDR1 SNHLY and CDR2 FYNNEI. Trimming left V 1 base short and J 6 bases short, with 7 bases between. This CDR3 comprises 12 residues. CDR3 nucleotides: TGTGCCAGCAGTGAAGGGGGAACCGAGCAGTACTTC. This sequence encodes CASSEGGTEQYF.

This chain uses TRBV4-1 with TRBJ2-7, with 7 bases that match TRBD2. The V gene's germline CDR1 is MGHRA and CDR2 YSYEKL. This CDR3 has 15 amino acids. V dropped 1 base and J dropped 0; count of bases not matched to a gene: 3. CDR3 protein: CASSQVGGNSYEQYF. The CDR3 DNA reads as TGCGCCAGCAGCCAAGTGGGGGGGAACTCCTACGAGCAGTACTTC.

This rearrangement joins TRBV6-1 to TRBJ2-7, with a weak D call TRBD1 (5 bases). The CDR3 extends over 15 amino acids. CDR1 is MNHNS and CDR2 is SASEGT in the germline V gene. The V end was cut by 1 base, the J end by 0 bases, with 10 bases between. CDR3 coding DNA: TGTGCCAGCAGTGAAGGCCGGACACACTCCTACGAGCAGTACTTC. It translates to CASSEGRTHSYEQYF.

The chain links TRBV7-6 to TRBJ2-7; weak D call: TRBD2 (6 bases). The CDR3 consists of 16 residues. CDR1 and CDR2 from the germline V gene are SGHVS and FNYEAQ. Trimming shortened V by 5 bases and J by 3 bases, and 20 bases separated the two germline ends. Written as DNA, the CDR3 is TGTGCCAGCAGCCCAAAGGGAGGAGACACCAACTACGAGCAGTACTTC. Its protein product is CASSPKGGDTNYEQYF.

The chain is built from TRBV7-3 and TRBJ2-2; D remains ambiguous. There are 15 residues in the CDR3. The germline gives CDR1 SGHTA, CDR2 FQGTGA. Trimming removed 5 bases from V and 2 bases from J, with 12 bases in between. The CDR3 coding sequence is TGTGCCAGCAGCCTTAATTTGGTCAACACCGGGGAGCTGTTTTTT. This translates into CASSLNLVNTGELFF.

J is TRBJ1-2 and V is TRBV6-6; 10 bases fit TRBD1. Germline CDR1 is MNHNY and CDR2 is SVGAGI (reference sequence). V dropped 5 bases and J dropped 4; count of bases not matched to a gene: 4. This CDR3 has 14 amino acids. The chain's CDR3 is CASSPRTGGYGYTF. The CDR3 region has the DNA TGTGCCAGCAGTCCGAGGACAGGGGGCTATGGCTACACCTTC.

V is TRBV4-1 and J is TRBJ2-4; weak D call: TRBD1 (6 bases). Trimming removed 3 bases from V and 11 bases from J, with 17 bases in between. This CDR3 has 14 residues. CDR1 and CDR2 from the germline V gene are MGHRA and YSYEKL. The CDR3 DNA reads as TGCGCCAGCAGCCAGCTCGAGGGGGTTCGGGTTCAGTACTTC. Translated: CASSQLEGVRVQYF.

This clone was recorded only once. The chain combines TRBV7-9 with TRBJ1-5; D perhaps matches TRBD1 (5 bases). This CDR3 has 14 residues. CDR1 is SEHNR, CDR2 FQNEAQ, per germline (reference sequence). V was trimmed by 8 bases and J by 3 bases, leaving 14 bases between them. CDR3 sequence reads: CASGDSTVNQPQHF. The CDR3 nucleotides read TGTGCCAGCGGCGACAGTACCGTCAATCAGCCCCAGCATTTT.

The chain has TRBV7-3 and TRBJ2-7; 10 bases map to TRBD2. This CDR3 contains 13 residues. Per the germline V gene, CDR1 is SGHTA and CDR2 is FQGTGA. With V trimmed by 6 bases and J by 6 bases, 5 bases remained unmatched. The CDR3 sequence is CASRLAGLFEQYF. The CDR3, as DNA: TGTGCCAGCAGACTAGCGGGGTTGTTCGAGCAGTACTTC.

This chain connects TRBV29-1 to TRBJ2-1; 8 bases line up with TRBD2. The CDR3 loop spans 13 amino acids. Germline CDR1 and CDR2: SQVTM and ANQGSEA. Losses at the gene ends were 3 bases for V and 9 bases for J; bases not matched to a gene: 7. The CDR3 reads CSVDFGGAFEQFF. CDR3 DNA: TGCAGCGTTGATTTCGGGGGGGCCTTTGAGCAGTTCTTC.

The chain links TRBV9 to TRBJ1-4; D is perhaps TRBD1 (5 bases). The germline V and J ends were trimmed by 2 bases and 15 bases, with 17 bases remaining between them. This CDR3 contains 13 residues. The V gene's germline CDR1 is SGDLS and CDR2 YYNGEE. The CDR3 protein is CASSVGVATSMFF. For the CDR3, the DNA is TGTGCCAGCAGCGTGGGGGTTGCCACATCGATGTTTTTT. The full variable domain, with the rest looked up from reference TRBV9 and TRBJ1-4, is DSGVTQTPKHLITATGQRVTLRCSPRSGDLSVYWYQQSLDQGLQFLIQYYNGEERAKGNILERFSAQQFPDLHSELNLSSLELGDSALYFCASSVGVATSMFFGSGTQLSVL.

The CDR3 spells CASSEGTGEQYF. As DNA, the CDR3 is TGTGCCAGCAGTGAGGGCACAGGGGAGCAGTACTTC. The V gene is TRBV27, the J gene TRBJ2-7, with D perhaps matching TRBD1 (6 bases). Germline CDR1 and CDR2: MNHEY and SMNVEV (reference sequence). The CDR3 is made up of 12 amino acids. V gave up 5 bases and J gave up 7 bases, with 12 bases separating them.